Presented here are 23 T cell receptor beta chains from one specimen sequenced in a study of T cells after posttransplantation cyclophosphamide. Cyclophosphamide on days +3 and +4 followed busulfan-fludarabine conditioning and a marrow graft. The assay was immunoSEQ multiplex PCR, and TCRdb's table has in-frame clones only and misses some. This sample comprises thousands of clones, none seen once only. Sequencing used PBMCs, obtained less than 95 days after allogeneic stem cell transplant with posttransplant cyclophosphamide. The receptors derive from a female patient in her sixties who received an allogeneic stem cell transplant from an unrelated donor, was CMV-positive, and had acute GVHD only. Part of the T cells may come from the graft donor.

This clone was recorded many times. V usage is TRBV5-1 and J usage is TRBJ1-2; 10 bases are shared with TRBD1. Germline V gene sequence: CDR1 SGHRS, CDR2 YFSETQ. J gave up 8 bases and V 0 bases, and 4 bases lay outside the gene matches. The CDR3 spans 14 residues. Here the CDR3 DNA reads TGCGCCAGCAGCTTGGGACAGGGGGCGCGCGGCTACACCTTC. It encodes CASSLGQGARGYTF.

This clone was counted at least ten times. CDR3 sequence reads: CASRTQGGPQPQHF. The CDR3 DNA sequence: TGTGCCAGTAGAACTCAGGGTGGCCCTCAGCCCCAGCATTTT. The V gene is TRBV19, the J gene TRBJ1-5; the D gene is possibly TRBD1 (5 bases). Germline lookup yields CDR1 LNHDA and CDR2 SQIVND (reference sequence). This CDR3 has 14 residues. Trimming left V 6 bases short and J 6 bases short, with 15 bases between.

This clone has at least ten counts. The CDR3 region is CASTSPGGAGITEAFF. The DNA for the CDR3 is TGCGCCAGCACCTCCCCGGGGGGCGCGGGTATCACTGAAGCTTTCTTT. The chain has TRBV4-1 and TRBJ1-1; D perhaps matches TRBD1 (6 bases). This CDR3 contains 16 residues. V was shortened by 7 bases and J by 4 bases, with 22 bases between the two germline ends. Germline V gene data show CDR1 as MGHRA and CDR2 as YSYEKL.

This clone showed up just a few times. The chain is built from TRBV29-1 and TRBJ2-3; D is possibly TRBD1 (6 bases). V gave up 4 bases and J gave up 3 bases, with 14 bases separating them. The CDR3 extends over 14 amino acids. Germline V gene lookup returns CDR1 SQVTM and CDR2 ANQGSEA. The CDR3, as DNA: TGCAGCGTTGTACCACAGGGTCGGACAGATACGCAGTATTTT. It is translated as CSVVPQGRTDTQYF.

This clone was detected ten times or more. The rearrangement joins TRBV2 to TRBJ1-5; D is perhaps TRBD1 (5 bases). The CDR3 consists of 14 residues. The V and J ends lost 4 bases and 2 bases respectively, with 9 bases between them. Germline V gene lookup returns CDR1 SNHLY and CDR2 FYNNEI. The CDR3 DNA reads TGTGCCAGCAGTGGTTCCAGGGGCAATCAGCCCCAGCATTTT. It specifies CASSGSRGNQPQHF.

By share, this clone ranks as medium-sized (0.01 to 0.1%). This chain connects TRBV27 to TRBJ1-4; 8 bases fit TRBD1. This CDR3 comprises 15 residues. Trimming took 6 bases from V and 3 from J; bases not matched to a gene: 6. The germline V gene has CDR1 MNHEY and CDR2 SMNVEV (reference sequence). The CDR3 spells CASSVQQGANEKLFF. CDR3 bases: TGTGCCAGCAGCGTCCAACAGGGGGCTAATGAAAAACTGTTTTTT.

At least ten counts were recorded for this clone. The chain combines TRBV6-2 or TRBV6-3 with TRBJ1-4; tentative D call: TRBD1 (6 bases). From germline, CDR1 is MNHEY and CDR2 SVGEGT. V shed 2 bases and J shed 0 bases, with 10 bases lying between them. CDR3 length: 16 amino acids. The CDR3 sequence is CASSYGTLATNEKLFF. The CDR3, as DNA: TGTGCCAGCAGTTACGGGACACTCGCAACTAATGAAAAACTGTTTTTT.

The sample holds many counts of this clone. This chain connects TRBV19 to TRBJ2-2, with 9 bases identical to TRBD1. Per germline, CDR1 LNHDA and CDR2 SQIVND (reference sequence). J lost 6 bases, V lost 3 bases, and 5 bases had no gene match. The CDR3 length is 15 residues. CDR3 region: CASSIPGQGPGELFF. Here the CDR3 DNA reads TGTGCCAGTAGTATCCCGGGACAGGGTCCCGGGGAGCTGTTTTTT.

This clone was seen many times. The gene calls are TRBV5-6 and TRBJ2-3; tentative D call: TRBD1 (6 bases). The CDR3 has 15 amino acids. The V and J ends lost 5 bases and 1 base respectively, with 14 bases between them. Germline values: CDR1 SGHDT, CDR2 YYEEEE. CDR3: CASSPEWGRTDTQYF. DNA of the CDR3: TGTGCCAGCAGTCCGGAGTGGGGGCGCACAGATACGCAGTATTTT.

This clone has at least ten counts. This sequence joins TRBV7-9 and TRBJ1-2; D uncertain. The CDR3 consists of 14 residues. Germline lookup yields CDR1 SEHNR and CDR2 FQNEAQ (reference sequence). The ends were cut back, 1 base at V and 4 bases at J, with 10 bases in the middle. The CDR3 loop is CASSLESASYGYTF. The CDR3 DNA is TGTGCCAGCAGCTTAGAATCAGCGAGCTATGGCTACACCTTC.

The gene calls are TRBV28 and TRBJ2-5; possibly TRBD2 for D (5 bases). This CDR3 is 14 amino acids long. V was shortened by 2 bases and J by 6 bases, with 13 bases between the two germline ends. Germline CDR1 MDHEN, CDR2 SYDVKM. This CDR3 is CASSLVGDGKTQYF. For the CDR3, the DNA is TGTGCCAGCAGTTTAGTCGGGGATGGGAAGACCCAGTACTTC.

The sample holds many counts of this clone. In DNA form, the CDR3 reads TGCGCCAGCAGCTTCTCGGGACAGGGATACAATGAGCAGTTCTTC. It yields the protein CASSFSGQGYNEQFF. The gene calls are TRBV5-1 and TRBJ2-1; 9 bases fit TRBD1. CDR1 and CDR2 (germline): SGHRS, YFSETQ. This CDR3 region has 15 residues. With V trimmed by 2 bases and J by 4 bases, 4 bases remained unmatched.

There are a few counts of this clone. The chain recombines TRBV12-3 or TRBV12-4 with TRBJ1-2; TRBD1 aligns across 12 bases. The CDR3 is 13 amino acids. The V and J ends lost 5 bases and 8 bases, in that order; junction bases with no gene match: 3. The CDR3 loop is CASSPGTGGGYTF. CDR3 nucleotides: TGTGCCAGCAGTCCCGGGACAGGGGGCGGCTACACCTTC.

This clone was seen at least ten times. The CDR3 here is CASSPGLGTDTQYF. CDR3 in DNA: TGTGCCAGCAGCCCGGGACTAGGGACAGATACGCAGTATTTT. J is TRBJ2-3 and V is TRBV6-2 or TRBV6-3; 8 bases are shared with TRBD2. This CDR3 comprises 14 residues. Germline CDR1 MNHEY, CDR2 SVGEGT. The V segment lost 6 bases and the J segment 3 bases; nucleotides outside the gene matches: 5.

This clone was seen repeatedly, ten times or more. The V call is TRBV4-2, the J call TRBJ2-3; TRBD2 is a possible D gene (7 bases). Trimming pared 4 bases from V and 3 bases from J, leaving 17 bases between. CDR1 and CDR2 from the germline V gene are LGHNA and YNFKEQ. The CDR3 runs to 16 residues. The DNA for the CDR3 is TGTGCCAGCAGCCCCGGAAGGGGGGGCGGGACAGATACGCAGTATTTT. Translation gives CASSPGRGGGTDTQYF.

This clone was picked up many times. The V and J genes are TRBV12-3 or TRBV12-4 and TRBJ1-5; TRBD1 agrees at 7 bases. V was pared by 10 bases and J by 5 bases, with 5 bases of the junction left unmatched. This CDR3 contains 12 residues. CDR3 sequence reads: CATRQGHQPQHF. The CDR3 nucleotides are TGTGCCACTCGACAGGGTCATCAGCCCCAGCATTTT.

This clone was seen ten or more times. The chain uses TRBV9 and TRBJ1-2, with D perhaps TRBD1 (6 bases). CDR3 length: 14 residues. In germline, CDR1 is SGDLS, CDR2 YYNGEE. Trimming took off 4 bases at V and 7 bases at J, with 17 bases between the two ends. Here the CDR3 reads CASSPWGGEGGYTF. The CDR3 nucleotides read TGTGCCAGCAGCCCCTGGGGGGGCGAAGGTGGCTACACCTTC.

The sample holds many counts of this clone. The rearrangement uses TRBV6-4 and TRBJ1-6, with D maybe TRBD1 (5 bases). CDR3 length equals 16 residues. Germline V gene data show CDR1 as MRHNA and CDR2 as SNTAGT. Trimming stripped 3 bases from V and 0 bases from J, with 9 bases between. CDR3 loop: CASSEKGSSYNSPLHF. DNA for the CDR3: TGTGCCAGCAGTGAGAAGGGGAGCTCCTATAATTCACCCCTCCACTTT.

This clone is medium-sized in the sample. This rearrangement joins TRBV6-1 to TRBJ1-3, with D unresolved. Trimming removed 5 bases at V and 0 bases at J, with 8 bases between. The CDR3 has 14 residues. Germline assignment: CDR1 MNHNS and CDR2 SASEGT. The CDR3 DNA follows: TGTGCCAGCAGTACCTCAGTCTCTGGAAACACCATATATTTT. It is translated as CASSTSVSGNTIYF.

This clone has only a few counts. The rearrangement uses TRBV6-1 and TRBJ2-2; TRBD2 is a possible D gene (6 bases). The germline gives CDR1 MNHNS, CDR2 SASEGT. The V and J ends lost 4 bases and 0 bases respectively, with 12 bases between them. The CDR3 has 16 residues. The CDR3, as DNA: TGTGCCAGCAGTGGCCTCGGCGGGACGAACACCGGGGAGCTGTTTTTT. It encodes CASSGLGGTNTGELFF.

This clone was observed at least ten times. The chain uses TRBV7-9 and TRBJ2-1; possible D gene TRBD1, 5 bases. This CDR3 is built from 15 residues. Between the trimmed V and J ends, which lost 4 bases and 5 bases, there was a span of 15 bases. Germline V gene data show CDR1 as SEHNR and CDR2 as FQNEAQ (reference sequence). This CDR3 reads CASSSGDSLNNEQFF. CDR3 nucleotide sequence: TGTGCCAGCAGCTCGGGTGACAGCCTGAACAATGAGCAGTTCTTC.

This clone was counted many times. The chain carries TRBV29-1 and TRBJ2-2; D might be TRBD1 (7 bases). Deletions cut 7 bases from V and 3 bases from J, with 15 bases between. CDR1 and CDR2 (germline): SQVTM, ANQGSEA. The CDR3 has 14 residues. The CDR3, as DNA: TGCAGCGCCGACAGGGCGGGATACACCGGGGAGCTGTTTTTT. As protein: CSADRAGYTGELFF.

This clone turned up a few times. The chain recombines TRBV24-1 with TRBJ2-2; maybe TRBD1 (6 bases). V was shortened by 4 bases and J by 3 bases, with 14 bases between the two germline ends. The CDR3 extends over 16 amino acids. Germline V gene sequence: CDR1 KGHDR, CDR2 SFDVKD. The CDR3 region is CATSDPRGRYTGELFF. For the CDR3, the DNA is TGTGCCACCAGTGACCCCAGGGGACGGTACACCGGGGAGCTGTTTTTT.